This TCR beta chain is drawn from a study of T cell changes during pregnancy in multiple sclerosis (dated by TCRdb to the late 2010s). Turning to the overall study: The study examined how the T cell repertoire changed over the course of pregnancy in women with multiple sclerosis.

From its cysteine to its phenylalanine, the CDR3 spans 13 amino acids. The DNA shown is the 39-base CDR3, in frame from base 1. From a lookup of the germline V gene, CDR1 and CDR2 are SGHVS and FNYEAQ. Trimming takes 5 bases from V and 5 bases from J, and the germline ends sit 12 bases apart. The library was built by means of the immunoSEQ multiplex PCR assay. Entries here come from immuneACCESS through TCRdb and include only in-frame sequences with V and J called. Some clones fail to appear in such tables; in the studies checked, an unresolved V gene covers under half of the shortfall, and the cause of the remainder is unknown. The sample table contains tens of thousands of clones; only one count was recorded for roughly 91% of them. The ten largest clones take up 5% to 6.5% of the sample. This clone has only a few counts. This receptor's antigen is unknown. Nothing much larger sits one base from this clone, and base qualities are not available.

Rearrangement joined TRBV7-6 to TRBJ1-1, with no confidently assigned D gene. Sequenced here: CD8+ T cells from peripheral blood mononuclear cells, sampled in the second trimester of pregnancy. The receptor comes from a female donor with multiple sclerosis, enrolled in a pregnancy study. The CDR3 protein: CASSISGRTEAFF. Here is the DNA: TGTGCCAGCAGCATCAGCGGGCGTACTGAAGCTTTCTTT. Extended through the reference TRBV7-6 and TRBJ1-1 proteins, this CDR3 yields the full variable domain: GAGVSQSPRYKVTKRGQDVALRCDPISGHVSLYWYRQALGQGPEFLTYFNYEAQQDKSGLPNDRFSAERPEGSISTLTIQRTEQRDSAMYRCASSISGRTEAFFGQGTRLTVV.